Following are 10 T cell receptor beta chains from one sample sequenced in a study of persistence of HIV-infected CD4 T cells. This was the immunoSEQ version 4 assay in survey mode. Data came from immunoSEQ multiplex PCR; TCRdb stores just in-frame clones and leaves some out. The sample has tens of thousands of clones, roughly 77% seen once; the top ten hold under 2%. No cognate antigen is known for these TCRs. Overlapping HIV-1 Gag 15-mer peptides at approximately 1 ug per peptide per mL were used. CD40L-negative CD69-negative CD45RO-high memory CD4+ T cells were sorted as populations depleted of antigen-responding cells. Source: CD4+ T cells sorted from PBMCs after roughly 18-hour stimulation, taken from a patient who received antiretroviral therapy. These receptors were obtained from an adult man with HIV who was CMV-seropositive.

As regards this clone: The identical CDR3 is also encoded by other nucleotide sequences in the sample. This chain links TRBV7-3 with TRBJ2-6; 8 nucleotides line up with TRBD2. The CDR3 totals 15 residues. V dropped 3 bases and J dropped 2; count of bases not matched to a gene: 0. The V gene's germline CDR1 is SGHTA and CDR2 FQGTGA. The CDR3 DNA sequence: TGTGCCAGCAGCTTGCGGGAGGCTGGGGCCAACGTCCTGACTTTC. It translates to CASSLREAGANVLTF. Filled out from reference TRBV7-3 and TRBJ2-6, the complete variable domain reads GAGVSQTPSNKVTEKGKYVELRCDPISGHTALYWYRQSLGQGPEFLIYFQGTGAADDSGLPNDRFFAVRPEGSVSTLKIQRTERGDSAVYLCASSLREAGANVLTFGAGSRLTVL.

The rearrangement joins TRBV2 to TRBJ1-4, with TRBD1 matching over 8 bases. Germline V gives CDR1 SNHLY, CDR2 FYNNEI. The CDR3 consists of 16 residues. V lost 6 bases to trimming and J lost 7 bases; unmatched junction nucleotides: 13. This chain's CDR3 is CASSERPGGLGEKLFF. The CDR3 bases are TGTGCCAGCAGCGAAAGGCCAGGGGGCTTGGGTGAAAAACTGTTTTTT.

Remarks on this clone: Distinct nucleotide sequences in the sample also encode this CDR3. The V call is TRBV6-5, the J call TRBJ1-1; no clear D gene. This CDR3 region has 11 residues. Trimming shortened V by 7 bases and J by 2 bases, and 5 bases separated the two germline ends. The V gene's germline CDR1 is MNHEY and CDR2 SVGAGI. The CDR3 loop reads CASTSNTEAFF. CDR3 in DNA: TGTGCCAGCACCTCCAACACTGAAGCTTTCTTT.

This chain links TRBV27 with TRBJ2-2, with D maybe TRBD2 (5 bases). The V end lost 8 bases, the J end lost 5 bases, and 15 bases lay between the germline ends. The CDR3 consists of 14 residues. The V gene's germline CDR1 is MNHEY and CDR2 SMNVEV (reference sequence). For the CDR3, the DNA is TGTGCCAGCCTTTCTAATAGGAGGACCGGGGAGCTGTTTTTT. Amino acids: CASLSNRRTGELFF.

In its sample, this clone was seen once. CDR3: CASSVEGQVYNEQFF. In nucleotides, the CDR3 is TGTGCCAGCAGCGTAGAGGGGCAGGTGTACAATGAGCAGTTCTTC. The chain carries TRBV9 and TRBJ2-1; TRBD1 might be the D (5 bases). Trimming shortened V by 0 bases and J by 4 bases, and 11 bases separated the two germline ends. The CDR3 length is 15 residues. Germline CDR1 reads SGDLS; CDR2 reads YYNGEE.

The chain links TRBV21-1 to TRBJ2-7; the table's D call, TRBD1, was not checked against the DNA. TRBV21-1 is a known pseudogene. The CDR3 has 18 amino acids. CDR3: CASSKDSEGTGASYEQYF. CDR3 sequence (DNA): TGTGCCAGCAGCAAAGACAGTGAAGGGACAGGGGCGTCCTACGAGCAGTACTTC.

The chain recombines TRBV12-3 or TRBV12-4 with TRBJ1-6; no clear D. V was shortened by 10 bases and J by 10 bases, with 17 bases between the two germline ends. The CDR3 spans 13 residues. In nucleotides, the CDR3 is TGTGCCACTAAGAGGGCGGAGGAATCACCCCTCCACTTT. The encoded protein is CATKRAEESPLHF.

CDR3 in amino acids: CASSQAGVGGNQPQHF. The CDR3 DNA is TGTGCCAGCAGCCAAGCAGGGGTCGGCGGCAATCAGCCCCAGCATTTT. V is TRBV3-1 (or the pseudogene TRBV3-2) and J is TRBJ1-5, with D maybe TRBD1 (6 bases). Germline lookup yields CDR1 LGHDT and CDR2 YNNKEL (reference sequence). The CDR3 sequence is 16 residues long. V was clipped by 1 base and J by 2 bases, with 12 bases between them.

The chain combines TRBV7-9 with TRBJ2-2; 13 nucleotides align to TRBD2. The CDR3 is made up of 16 amino acids. Germline trimming cut 5 bases from V and 5 bases from J; bases unmatched to any gene: 5. CDR1 is SEHNR, CDR2 FQNEAQ, per germline (reference sequence). This CDR3 reads CASSKTSGGLTGELFF. CDR3 sequence (DNA): TGTGCCAGCAGCAAGACTAGCGGGGGGTTGACCGGGGAGCTGTTTTTT.

This chain connects TRBV9 to TRBJ1-3; D possibly corresponds to TRBD1 (5 bases). V was clipped by 2 bases and J by 6 bases, with 12 bases between them. CDR1 is SGDLS and CDR2 is YYNGEE in the germline V gene. The CDR3 sequence is 14 residues long. CDR3 amino acids: CASSVEGFENTIYF. The CDR3 DNA reads as TGTGCCAGCAGCGTCGAGGGGTTTGAAAACACCATATATTTT.